The 15 T cell receptor beta chains below all came from one sample that was sequenced in a study of T cell repertoires in cytomegalovirus infection. TCRdb redid the calling of the reads with MiXCR, one entry per CDR3 protein. The table lists 650,000 to 900,000 distinct CDR3 sequences, 29% of them singletons. Antigen specificity for these receptors is unknown. The starting material was cultured CD8+ T cells from PBMCs, obtained from culture after CMV antigen stimulation. These receptors came from a human donor in good health (CMV status not recorded). Some clones in this sample may be carry-over from other donors' samples.

The CDR3 spells CASSIGTVEQPQHF. CDR3 DNA sequence: TGTGCCAGTAGTATCGGGACTGTAGAGCAGCCCCAGCATTTT. This chain connects TRBV19 to TRBJ1-5; maybe TRBD1 (5 bases). This CDR3 contains 14 residues. Trimming removed 3 bases from V and 7 bases from J, with 13 bases in between. Germline CDR1 and CDR2: LNHDA and SQIVND (reference sequence).

The CDR3 bases are TGTGCCAGCAGCCCCCGACTAGCGGGGGGGCTTAGAACAGATACGCAGTATTTT. This sequence encodes CASSPRLAGGLRTDTQYF. The V gene is TRBV7-3, the J gene TRBJ2-3; 14 bases are shared with TRBD2. Germline V gives CDR1 SGHTA, CDR2 FQGTGA. CDR3 length: 18 residues. V shed 5 bases, J shed 3 bases, and the junction held 10 bases outside the gene matches.

This clonotype was recorded at least ten times. This chain joins TRBV7-2 and TRBJ2-7; D may correspond to TRBD1 or TRBD2 (5 bases each). CDR1 is SGHTA and CDR2 is FQGNSA in the germline V gene. V lost 5 bases, J lost 0 bases, and 14 bases lay in between. The CDR3 has 15 amino acids. The CDR3 loop reads CASSRDPAGSYEQYF. The CDR3 nucleotides read TGTGCCAGCAGCCGGGACCCCGCAGGCTCCTACGAGCAGTACTTC.

The chain is built from TRBV6-2 or TRBV6-3 and TRBJ2-3; D is uncertain. Trimming shortened V by 5 bases and J by 5 bases, and 11 bases separated the two germline ends. The CDR3 consists of 13 residues. From germline, CDR1 is MNHEY and CDR2 SVGEGT. This CDR3 reads CASSLFKEDTQYF. The CDR3 nucleotides read TGTGCCAGCAGTCTTTTTAAGGAAGATACGCAGTATTTT.

This clonotype occurred a few times. The J gene is TRBJ2-7, the V gene TRBV19; D not certain. Germline V gives CDR1 LNHDA, CDR2 SQIVND (reference sequence). The CDR3 has 13 amino acids. The ends were cut back, 0 bases at V and 4 bases at J, with 7 bases in the middle. CDR3 in amino acids: CASSIDPEYEQYF. The CDR3 DNA sequence: TGTGCCAGTAGTATAGATCCGGAGTACGAGCAGTACTTC.

This clonotype came up a few times. The gene calls are TRBV24-1 and TRBJ2-1; TRBD1 matches 7 bases. This CDR3 contains 14 residues. The V gene's germline CDR1 is KGHDR and CDR2 SFDVKD. V shed 2 bases and J 7 bases; nucleotides not matched to a gene: 4. CDR3 region: CATSDWSQGNEQFF. CDR3 DNA: TGTGCCACCAGTGATTGGTCACAGGGGAATGAGCAGTTCTTC.

The chain carries TRBV19 and TRBJ1-2; D ambiguous. The germline V and J ends were trimmed by 2 bases and 8 bases, with 15 bases remaining between them. The CDR3 length is 14 residues. Looked up from germline, CDR1 is LNHDA and CDR2 is SQIVND (reference sequence). This chain's CDR3 is CASSIQERGAGYTF. The CDR3 DNA sequence: TGTGCCAGTAGTATACAAGAGCGGGGAGCGGGCTACACCTTC.

The chain links TRBV3-1 to TRBJ2-1; 7 nucleotides match TRBD2. Germline V gene sequence: CDR1 LGHDT, CDR2 YNNKEL (reference sequence). The CDR3 spans 15 residues. After removal of 2 bases from V and 2 bases from J, the junction contained 3 bases not matched to a gene. The CDR3 loop reads CASSQWDYPYNEQFF. DNA for the CDR3: TGTGCCAGCAGCCAATGGGACTATCCCTACAATGAGCAGTTCTTC.

This clonotype was observed many times. This chain connects TRBV7-8 to TRBJ2-3, with 7 bases aligning to TRBD2. Germline V gives CDR1 SGHVS, CDR2 FQNEAQ. Losses at the gene ends were 5 bases for V and 3 bases for J; bases not matched to a gene: 8. This CDR3 has 15 residues. The CDR3 DNA reads TGTGCCAGCAGCATCAGGGCTAGCGGTACAGATACGCAGTATTTT. It yields the protein CASSIRASGTDTQYF.

The rearrangement joins TRBV7-6 to TRBJ2-7; 9 bases fit TRBD2. The V segment lost 2 bases and the J segment 6 bases; nucleotides outside the gene matches: 8. Germline lookup yields CDR1 SGHVS and CDR2 FNYEAQ. The CDR3 loop spans 15 amino acids. CDR3 region: CASSLRGGALGEQYF. DNA for the CDR3: TGTGCCAGCAGCTTACGCGGGGGGGCTTTAGGCGAGCAGTACTTC.

The gene calls are TRBV20-1 and TRBJ2-7; TRBD1 is a possible D gene (6 bases). The germline gives CDR1 DFQATT, CDR2 SNEGSKA (reference sequence). V dropped 0 bases and J dropped 4 bases, with 16 bases sitting between them. The CDR3 covers 15 residues. For the CDR3, the DNA is TGCAGTGCTAGAGATACTTTGGTGAGGGGGTACGAGCAGTACTTC. It codes for CSARDTLVRGYEQYF.

There are many counts of this clonotype. The rearrangement joins TRBV6-1 to TRBJ2-1, with 10 bases lining up with TRBD2. There are 17 residues in the CDR3. Germline V lookup: CDR1 MNHNS, CDR2 SASEGT. Losses at the gene ends were 5 bases for V and 6 bases for J; bases not matched to a gene: 13. This CDR3 reads CASSNDITSGVSNEQFF. Written as DNA, the CDR3 is TGTGCCAGCAGTAACGACATTACTAGCGGGGTCTCCAATGAGCAGTTCTTC.

This clonotype was picked up a small number of times. The V call is TRBV2, the J call TRBJ2-5, with 7 bases lining up with TRBD1. The J segment lost 2 bases and the V segment lost 7 bases, leaving 7 bases of the junction unmatched. Germline lookup yields CDR1 SNHLY and CDR2 FYNNEI. The CDR3 consists of 14 residues. The CDR3 loop is CASMTGWGQETQYF. CDR3 in DNA: TGTGCCAGCATGACAGGGTGGGGGCAAGAGACCCAGTACTTC.

J is TRBJ2-1 and V is TRBV7-9; 8 bases are a match to TRBD2. The J segment lost 7 bases and the V segment lost 3 bases, leaving 8 bases of the junction unmatched. The CDR3 extends over 15 amino acids. The germline V gene encodes CDR1 SEHNR and CDR2 FQNEAQ (reference sequence). The CDR3 spells CASSFPGGAVNEQFF. The CDR3 DNA reads as TGTGCCAGCAGCTTCCCCGGGGGGGCCGTGAATGAGCAGTTCTTC.

The chain joins TRBV6-8 to TRBJ2-5, with 7 bases aligning to TRBD1. The length of the CDR3 is 14 residues. J lost 0 bases, V lost 5 bases, and 3 bases had no gene match. CDR1 and CDR2 (germline): MNHGY, SAAAGT. This CDR3 is CASSGTADQETQYF. In DNA, the CDR3 is TGTGCCAGCAGTGGGACAGCAGACCAAGAGACCCAGTACTTC.